The TCR beta chain described here comes from a study of OX40 agonist ivuxolimab in advanced cancers. Overall study: A mean age of roughly 66 years, range roughly 23 to 79, was recorded, and roughly 80% were male.

Study-level points and caveats: CD8+ T cells (on average) carried more expanded clones than CD4+ T cells.

It was autoimmune disease history or systemic immunosuppression that excluded patients. Method: immunoSEQ multiplex PCR; TCRdb's copy keeps in-frame clones and lacks some. Altogether 53,000 or so clones are present, over 80% being singletons, with the ten largest covering around 2.8%. A remark on this clone: The antigen is not known.

Trimming pared 7 bases from V and 7 bases from J, leaving 19 bases between. The CDR3 has 14 amino acids. Germline V CDR1 and CDR2: GTSNPN, SVGIG (reference sequence). The TCR originated in an adult with an advanced solid tumor such as melanoma, head and neck, liver or kidney cancer. The sample was CD4+ or CD8+ T cells sorted from blood, taken in a trial of the OX40 agonist ivuxolimab. V usage is TRBV30 and J usage is TRBJ1-4; no clear D. The CDR3 bases are TGTGCCTCCCCTCGAGAGGGTAGCGGTGAAAAACTGTTTTTT. Its protein is CASPREGSGEKLFF.